The 4 T cell receptor beta chains listed next were all sequenced from one sample in a study of human T cells and chemical hapten exposure. MiXCR was run by TCRdb on the RACE reads, yielding one entry per CDR3 protein. This sample has fewer than 300,000 distinct CDR3 sequences, with about 7.7% found just once. Indicated time point: pre-sensitization, week 0. The treatment here: therapeutic diphenylcyclopropenone sensitization with weekly scalp DPC. The specimen was whole blood, collected in connection with sensitization to the hapten diphenylcyclopropenone (DPC). The receptor source for this set is a man in his late teens or twenties with alopecia areata. Some clones in this sample may be carry-over from other donors' samples.

This rearrangement joins TRBV27 to TRBJ1-1; 7 bases match TRBD1. The CDR3 covers 16 residues. Germline loops: CDR1 MNHEY, CDR2 SMNVEV (reference sequence). Germline trimming cut 6 bases from V and 0 bases from J; bases unmatched to any gene: 10. Here the CDR3 reads CASRYKTGNMNTEAFF. CDR3 sequence (DNA): TGTGCCAGCAGATACAAGACAGGGAACATGAACACTGAAGCTTTCTTT.

This clonotype was recorded many times. This sequence joins TRBV12-3 or TRBV12-4 and TRBJ1-2; 7 bases fit TRBD1. This CDR3 region has 16 residues. V lost 5 bases to trimming and J lost 0 bases; unmatched junction nucleotides: 9. CDR3 amino acids: CASSTGTESSNYGYTF. The CDR3 DNA reads TGTGCCAGCAGTACCGGGACAGAGTCTTCTAACTATGGCTACACCTTC.

The chain combines TRBV27 with TRBJ1-1, with a tentative D call TRBD1 (5 bases). The V and J ends lost 5 bases and 3 bases respectively, with 13 bases between them. CDR3 length: 14 residues. Germline V CDR1 and CDR2: MNHEY, SMNVEV (reference sequence). The CDR3 sequence: CASSIGGVYTEAFF. As DNA, the CDR3 is TGTGCCAGCAGTATCGGGGGTGTATACACTGAAGCTTTCTTT.

V usage is TRBV14 and J usage is TRBJ2-3, with D perhaps TRBD2 (5 bases). With 0 bases removed from V and 7 bases from J, the gap between germline ends came to 8 bases. This CDR3 spans 13 amino acids. Germline CDR1 and CDR2: SGHDN and FVKESK. DNA for the CDR3: TGTGCCAGCAGCCAAGATCCGGGGAATACGCAGTATTTT. This gives the protein CASSQDPGNTQYF.